The rows below give T cell receptor beta chains drawn from one sample of a study of control samples from healthy donors and cancer patients. This table comes from immunoSEQ multiplex PCR, and its TCRdb copy is limited to in-frame clones, with some not included. The sample lists 120,000 or so clones, about nine tenths occurring once. The sequenced material came from blood. The origin of the receptors is a man aged 35-49 years in good health. The CDR3 runs from the conserved cysteine through the conserved F or W. Each record gives: D gene, clone size, V gene, J gene, CDR3 protein, CDR3 DNA. D genes are given only for firm matches. Only some rows state a clone size, as once, few, many or a class for expanded clones.

-	-	TRBV20-1	TRBJ2-5	CSARAWGTQYF	TGCAGTGCTAGAGCCTGGGGGACCCAGTACTTC
TRBD2	-	TRBV9	TRBJ2-5	CASSVEAGGHPQETQYF	TGTGCCAGCAGCGTAGAAGCGGGGGGCCACCCTCAAGAGACCCAGTACTTC
-	once	TRBV30	TRBJ1-2	CAWSVRVPNYGYTF	TGTGCCTGGAGTGTCAGGGTTCCTAACTATGGCTACACCTTC
TRBD2	-	TRBV4-1	TRBJ2-1	CASSQGLAGASYNEQFF	TGCGCCAGCAGCCAAGGACTAGCGGGGGCCTCTTACAATGAGCAGTTCTTC
-	-	TRBV19	TRBJ2-2	CASKEERRMLGELFF	TGTGCCAGTAAAGAGGAGAGGAGGATGCTGGGGGAGCTGTTTTTT
-	-	TRBV11-1	TRBJ1-1	CASSLELGQGNTEAFF	TGTGCCAGCAGCTTAGAGCTCGGCCAAGGGAACACTGAAGCTTTCTTT
TRBD1	-	TRBV19	TRBJ1-6	CASSRDRDDSPLHF	TGTGCCAGTAGCCGGGACAGGGACGACTCACCCCTCCACTTT
-	-	TRBV7-8	TRBJ1-3	CASSLRQIPSGNTIYF	TGTGCCAGCAGCTTAAGACAGATTCCCTCTGGAAACACCATATATTTT
TRBD1	-	TRBV29-1	TRBJ1-1	CSGSTGDGGTEAFF	TGCAGCGGCAGCACAGGGGATGGAGGCACTGAAGCTTTCTTT
TRBD2	-	TRBV4-1	TRBJ2-5	CASSLTSVVGETQYF	TGCGCCAGCAGCCTAACTAGCGTAGTGGGGGAGACCCAGTACTTC
TRBD2	-	TRBV3-1/TRBV3-2	TRBJ2-7	CASSQEGLAGAYEQYF	TGTGCCAGCAGCCAAGAAGGCCTAGCGGGGGCTTACGAGCAGTACTTC
TRBD1	-	TRBV11-3	TRBJ2-5	CASSSTGIETQYF	TGTGCCAGCAGCTCGACAGGGATAGAGACCCAGTACTTC
TRBD2	-	TRBV7-2	TRBJ2-1	CASSSAGGPFDEQFF	TGTGCCAGCAGCTCAGCGGGGGGGCCGTTTGATGAGCAGTTCTTC
TRBD2	-	TRBV6-5	TRBJ2-7	CASTFSGSGGANEQYF	TGTGCCAGCACTTTCTCGGGGAGCGGGGGGGCCAACGAGCAGTACTTC
TRBD1	-	TRBV7-2	TRBJ2-7	CASSQPGQIYEQYF	TGTGCCAGCAGCCAACCGGGACAGATATACGAGCAGTACTTC
-	-	TRBV5-6	TRBJ2-2	CASSFEAAYTGELFF	TGTGCCAGCAGCTTTGAAGCGGCCTACACCGGGGAGCTGTTTTTT